A single T cell receptor (beta chain) is shown here with its context. The antigen this receptor binds is unknown. No per-base quality is available; no much larger clone lies one base away. The germline V gene (reference sequence) sets CDR1 to LGHDT and CDR2 to YNNKEL. Including cysteine and phenylalanine, the CDR3 has 15 amino acids. Kept here is only the CDR3 DNA, which spans 45 bases and is read in frame from base 1. The germline V and J ends show losses of 3 bases and 4 bases respectively, and no gene match explains 5 bases of the junction. This sample is part of a study of blood T cell repertoires in COVID-19 (dated by TCRdb to the early 2020s). Concerning the study at large: The collaborator samples originated in the United States, Italy and Spain and spanned the acute and convalescent phases of COVID-19. The material from the prospective study consisted of cDNA or gDNA derived from T cells, B-cell-depleted T cells, or PBMCs. Subjects who had been exposed to COVID-19, were actively infected with it, or had recovered from it provided the deeply sampled blood TCRbeta repertoires that made up the dataset. The repertoires were released in a freely available public database meant as a resource for research on the immune response to SARS-CoV-2. The samples were drawn from two sources: the first 160 participants of the ongoing ImmuneRACE study, and approximately 1,300 subjects contributed by 6 global collaborators. Sample metadata almost always included a de-identified subject ID, COVID-19 status, age in years and sex. Where available, HLA class I and class II types were obtained from metadata supplied by the sample provider rather than from assay-based typing. The research as a whole found: The amount of clinical and demographic metadata varied by source and participant and was provided uncurated.

TCRbeta CDR3 regions were amplified from genomic DNA using the immunoSEQ Assay, a bias-controlled multiplex PCR. Per the source publication's procedure: The number of nucleated cells in each sample was estimated from the amplification of reference gene primers within the assay. Sequence reads were collapsed and filtered to measure the absolute abundance of every unique TCRbeta CDR3 rearrangement. For each sample, productive Simpson clonality was calculated by taking the square root of Simpson's diversity index across productive rearrangements. In TCRdb, the immuneACCESS table is reduced to in-frame sequences with V and J assigned. These tables do not hold every clone; where another copy was compared, an unresolved V gene accounts for under half, and the others remain unexplained. D and trimming were read from the DNA, whereas the V and J calls and clone size are those reported in that table. The sample table contains under 250,000 clones; only one count was recorded for approximately 82% of them. Approximately 2.6% of the sample is held by the ten biggest clonotypes.

Collaborating institutions collected whole blood in K2EDTA tubes following their own protocols. For TCRbeta analysis, collaborators shipped samples in one of three forms: frozen whole blood, isolated PBMCs, or DNA extracted from either of those sample types. The TCR sequence derives from a woman between 65 and 79 years old with active or convalescent COVID-19. The V and J genes are TRBV3-1 (or the pseudogene TRBV3-2) and TRBJ2-2, with 7 bases in between that match TRBD1. The sequencing input was peripheral blood. The DNA sequence is TGTGCCAGCAGCCATATTACAGGGGCCACCGGGGAGCTGTTTTTT. Translation gives CASSHITGATGELFF.